This T cell receptor beta chain was sequenced in a study of identical twins. Overall study results and limits: There is a chance that invariant MAIT and iNKT cells partially muddied zero-insertion analyses. Insertions were reduced in abundant cord blood beta clonotypes but not in memory repertoires. It was out-of-frame TCR alpha sharing in monozygotic twins that models underestimated.

CDR3 size: 14 residues. V dropped 0 bases and J dropped 5 bases, with 12 bases sitting between them. Germline values: CDR1 DFQATT, CDR2 SNEGSKA (reference sequence). TCRdb redid the calling of the 5' RACE reads with MiXCR, one entry per CDR3 protein. Seen here are about 200,000 distinct CDR3 sequences, around a tenth observed once, and the top ten hold 5.1%. About this clonotype: Its specificity is unknown.

This receptor was identified in a woman aged 18-29 years in good health. Specimen: memory (CD45RO+) T cells sorted from blood. The gene calls are TRBV20-1 and TRBJ2-3, with D possibly matching TRBD1 (5 bases). The CDR3 is CSARDGARQDTQYF. The DNA of the CDR3 is TGCAGTGCTAGAGATGGGGCCCGCCAAGATACGCAGTATTTT.